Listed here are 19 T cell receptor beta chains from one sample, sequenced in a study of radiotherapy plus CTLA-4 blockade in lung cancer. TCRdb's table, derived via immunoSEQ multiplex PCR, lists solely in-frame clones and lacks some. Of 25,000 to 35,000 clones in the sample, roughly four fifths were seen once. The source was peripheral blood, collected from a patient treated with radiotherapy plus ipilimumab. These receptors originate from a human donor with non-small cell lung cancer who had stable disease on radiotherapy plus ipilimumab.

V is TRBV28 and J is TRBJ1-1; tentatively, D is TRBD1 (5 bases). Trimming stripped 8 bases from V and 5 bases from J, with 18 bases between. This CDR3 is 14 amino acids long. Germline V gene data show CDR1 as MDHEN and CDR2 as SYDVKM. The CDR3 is CASGGGSGKTEAFF. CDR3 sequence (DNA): TGTGCCAGCGGAGGAGGGTCAGGGAAGACTGAAGCTTTCTTT.

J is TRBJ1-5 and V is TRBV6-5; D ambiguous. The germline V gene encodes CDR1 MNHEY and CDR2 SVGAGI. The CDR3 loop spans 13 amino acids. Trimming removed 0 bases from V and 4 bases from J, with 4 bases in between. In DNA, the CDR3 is TGTGCCAGCAGTTACTCAGAGAATCAGCCCCAGCATTTT. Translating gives CASSYSENQPQHF.

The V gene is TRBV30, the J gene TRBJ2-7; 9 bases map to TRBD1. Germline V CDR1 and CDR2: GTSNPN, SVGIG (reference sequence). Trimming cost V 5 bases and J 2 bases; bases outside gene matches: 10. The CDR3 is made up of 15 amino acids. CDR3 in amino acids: CAWGPGQGIPYEQYF. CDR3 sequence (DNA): TGTGCCTGGGGCCCGGGACAGGGTATTCCCTACGAGCAGTACTTC.

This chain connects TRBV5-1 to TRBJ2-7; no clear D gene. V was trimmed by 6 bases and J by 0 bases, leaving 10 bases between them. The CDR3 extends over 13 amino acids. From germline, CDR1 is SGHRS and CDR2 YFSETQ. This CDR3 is CASTPGISYEQYF. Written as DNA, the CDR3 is TGCGCCAGCACCCCGGGCATCTCCTACGAGCAGTACTTC.

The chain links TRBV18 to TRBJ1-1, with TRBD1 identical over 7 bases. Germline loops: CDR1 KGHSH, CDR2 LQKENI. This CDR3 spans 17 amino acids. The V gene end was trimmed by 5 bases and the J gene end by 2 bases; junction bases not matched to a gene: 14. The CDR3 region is CASSTLGQLGGNTEAFF. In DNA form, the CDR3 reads TGTGCCAGCTCAACCCTGGGACAGTTGGGTGGAAACACTGAAGCTTTCTTT.

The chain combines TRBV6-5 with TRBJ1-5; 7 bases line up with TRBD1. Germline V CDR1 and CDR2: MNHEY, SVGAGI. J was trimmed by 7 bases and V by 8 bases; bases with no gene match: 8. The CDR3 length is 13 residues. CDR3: CASDDRAGQPQHF. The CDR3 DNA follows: TGTGCCAGCGACGACAGGGCCGGGCAGCCCCAGCATTTT.

CDR3 loop: CAISQGLNSGNTIYF. CDR3 in DNA: TGTGCCATCAGTCAGGGATTGAACTCTGGAAACACCATATATTTT. The chain has TRBV10-3 and TRBJ1-3, with a weak D call TRBD1 (5 bases). This CDR3 comprises 15 residues. Germline loops: CDR1 ENHRY, CDR2 SYGVKD. The V and J ends lost 5 bases and 0 bases respectively, with 11 bases between them.

The CDR3 is CASSEGNDWGRNTEAFF. DNA for the CDR3: TGTGCCAGCAGTGAAGGAAATGATTGGGGGCGGAACACTGAAGCTTTCTTT. This chain uses TRBV6-1 with TRBJ1-1, with D possibly TRBD1 on 6 matching bases. This CDR3 region has 17 residues. Germline V gene sequence: CDR1 MNHNS, CDR2 SASEGT. The germline V and J ends were trimmed by 1 base and 1 base, with 16 bases remaining between them.

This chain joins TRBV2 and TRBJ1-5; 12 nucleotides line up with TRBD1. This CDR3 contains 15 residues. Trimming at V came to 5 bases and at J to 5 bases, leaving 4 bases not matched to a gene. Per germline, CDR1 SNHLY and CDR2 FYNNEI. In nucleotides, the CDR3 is TGTGCCAGCAGTTCCGGGACAGGGGGCTATCAGCCCCAGCATTTT. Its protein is CASSSGTGGYQPQHF.

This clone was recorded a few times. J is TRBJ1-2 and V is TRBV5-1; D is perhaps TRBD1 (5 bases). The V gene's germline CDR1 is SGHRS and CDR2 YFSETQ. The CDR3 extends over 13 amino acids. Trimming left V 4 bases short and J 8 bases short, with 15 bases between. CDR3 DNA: TGCGCCAGCAGCCTGGACATCGACGGCGGCTACACCTTC. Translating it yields CASSLDIDGGYTF.

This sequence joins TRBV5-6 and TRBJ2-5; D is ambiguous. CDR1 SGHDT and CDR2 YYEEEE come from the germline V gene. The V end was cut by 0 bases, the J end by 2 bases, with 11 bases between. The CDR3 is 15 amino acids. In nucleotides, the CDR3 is TGTGCCAGCAGCTTGGGTCTAGTACGGCAAGAGACCCAGTACTTC. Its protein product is CASSLGLVRQETQYF.

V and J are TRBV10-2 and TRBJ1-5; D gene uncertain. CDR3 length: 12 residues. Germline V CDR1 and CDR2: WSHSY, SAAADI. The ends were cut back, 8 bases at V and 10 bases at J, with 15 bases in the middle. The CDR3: CASGEIGGPQHF. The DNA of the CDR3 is TGCGCCAGCGGAGAAATTGGAGGACCCCAGCATTTT.

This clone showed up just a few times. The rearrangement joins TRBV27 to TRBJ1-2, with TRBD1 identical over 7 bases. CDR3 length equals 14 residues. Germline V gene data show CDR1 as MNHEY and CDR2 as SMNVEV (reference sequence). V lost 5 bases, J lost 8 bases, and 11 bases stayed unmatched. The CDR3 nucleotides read TGTGCCAGCAGTCTGACAGGGACCTTTAAGGGCTACACCTTC. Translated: CASSLTGTFKGYTF.

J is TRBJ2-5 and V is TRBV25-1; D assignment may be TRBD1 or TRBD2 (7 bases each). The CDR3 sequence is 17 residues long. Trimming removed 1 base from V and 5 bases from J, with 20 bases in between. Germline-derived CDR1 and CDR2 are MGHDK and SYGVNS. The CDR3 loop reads CASSESGGQAGRETQYF. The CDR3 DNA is TGTGCCAGCAGTGAATCGGGAGGACAGGCTGGAAGGGAGACCCAGTACTTC.

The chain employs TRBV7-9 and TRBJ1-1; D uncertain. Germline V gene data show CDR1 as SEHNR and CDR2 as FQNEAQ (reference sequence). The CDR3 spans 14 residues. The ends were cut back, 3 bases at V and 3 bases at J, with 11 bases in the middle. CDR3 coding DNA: TGTGCCAGCAGCTTTACCCTCGGGGACACTGAAGCTTTCTTT. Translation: CASSFTLGDTEAFF. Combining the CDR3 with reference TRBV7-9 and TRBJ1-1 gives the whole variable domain DTGVSQNPRHKITKRGQNVTFRCDPISEHNRLYWYRQTLGQGPEFLTYFQNEAQLEKSRLLSDRFSAERPKGSFSTLEIQRTEQGDSAMYLCASSFTLGDTEAFFGQGTRLTVV.

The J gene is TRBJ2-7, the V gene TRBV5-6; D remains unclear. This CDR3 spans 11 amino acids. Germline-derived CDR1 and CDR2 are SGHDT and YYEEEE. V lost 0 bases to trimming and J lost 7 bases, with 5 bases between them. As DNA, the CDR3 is TGTGCCAGCAGCTTGGTCGGGGAGCAGTACTTC. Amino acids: CASSLVGEQYF.

The CDR3, as DNA: TGTGCCAGCAGCTTAGGGGAATCTGGAAACACCATATATTTT. As protein: CASSLGESGNTIYF. The chain couples TRBV5-6 to TRBJ1-3, with TRBD1 as a possible D gene (5 bases). This CDR3 comprises 14 residues. The V end was cut by 2 bases, the J end by 1 base, with 7 bases between. Per the germline V gene, CDR1 is SGHDT and CDR2 is YYEEEE.

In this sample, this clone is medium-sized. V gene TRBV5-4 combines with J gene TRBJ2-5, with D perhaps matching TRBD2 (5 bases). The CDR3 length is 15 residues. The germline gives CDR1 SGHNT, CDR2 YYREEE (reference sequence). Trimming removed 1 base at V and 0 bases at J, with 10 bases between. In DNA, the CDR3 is TGTGCCAGCAGCTTGCTAGCAGGCAACCAAGAGACCCAGTACTTC. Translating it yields CASSLLAGNQETQYF.

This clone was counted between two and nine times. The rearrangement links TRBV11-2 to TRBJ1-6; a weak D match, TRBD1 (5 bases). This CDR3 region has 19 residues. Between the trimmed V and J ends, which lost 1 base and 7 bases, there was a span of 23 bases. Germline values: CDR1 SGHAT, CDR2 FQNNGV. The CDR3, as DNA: TGTGCCAGCAGCTTAGGAGGATTGGGGGATGGCCCTCGGAATTCACCCCTCCACTTT. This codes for CASSLGGLGDGPRNSPLHF. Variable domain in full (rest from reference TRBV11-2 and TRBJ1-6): EAGVAQSPRYKIIEKRQSVAFWCNPISGHATLYWYQQILGQGPKLLIQFQNNGVVDDSQLPKDRFSAERLKGVDSTLKIQPAKLEDSAVYLCASSLGGLGDGPRNSPLHFGNGTRLTVT.